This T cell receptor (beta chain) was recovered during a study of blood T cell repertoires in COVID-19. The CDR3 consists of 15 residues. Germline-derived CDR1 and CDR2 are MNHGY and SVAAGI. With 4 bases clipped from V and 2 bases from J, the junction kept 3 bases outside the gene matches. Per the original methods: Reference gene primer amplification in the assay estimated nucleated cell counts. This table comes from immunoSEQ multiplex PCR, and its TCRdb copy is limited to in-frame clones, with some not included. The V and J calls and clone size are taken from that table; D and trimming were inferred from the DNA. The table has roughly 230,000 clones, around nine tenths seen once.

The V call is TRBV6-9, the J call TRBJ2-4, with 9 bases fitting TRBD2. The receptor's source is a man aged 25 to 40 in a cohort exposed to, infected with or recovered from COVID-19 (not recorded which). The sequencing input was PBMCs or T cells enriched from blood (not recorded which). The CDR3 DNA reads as TGTGCCAGCAGTTTTCCTAGCGGGACCAAAAACATTCAGTACTTC. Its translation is CASSFPSGTKNIQYF.